This TCR beta chain was captured by sequencing in a study of cytomegalovirus exposure and HLA in healthy donors. PCR involved 60 Vbeta and 13 Jbeta primers. Generated by immunoSEQ multiplex PCR, the TCRdb table keeps only in-frame clones and is missing some. The data contain about 150,000 clones, about two thirds of them singletons. Findings of the study overall: Researchers had no immune exposure information except CMV serostatus available.

In regard to this clone: Antigen: not known.

This clonotype originated in a man aged 55 to 69 in good health and CMV-seronegative. The sequenced sample was PBMCs.

CDR3 DNA: TGTGCCAGCAGCGTTCCTGGGAGTGGGGCCAACGTCCTGACTTTC. Translating it yields CASSVPGSGANVLTF. The chain carries TRBV5-6 and TRBJ2-6, with D possibly matching TRBD2 (5 bases). CDR1 SGHDT and CDR2 YYEEEE come from the germline V gene. V shed 4 bases and J shed 3 bases, with 11 bases lying between them. This CDR3 comprises 15 residues.